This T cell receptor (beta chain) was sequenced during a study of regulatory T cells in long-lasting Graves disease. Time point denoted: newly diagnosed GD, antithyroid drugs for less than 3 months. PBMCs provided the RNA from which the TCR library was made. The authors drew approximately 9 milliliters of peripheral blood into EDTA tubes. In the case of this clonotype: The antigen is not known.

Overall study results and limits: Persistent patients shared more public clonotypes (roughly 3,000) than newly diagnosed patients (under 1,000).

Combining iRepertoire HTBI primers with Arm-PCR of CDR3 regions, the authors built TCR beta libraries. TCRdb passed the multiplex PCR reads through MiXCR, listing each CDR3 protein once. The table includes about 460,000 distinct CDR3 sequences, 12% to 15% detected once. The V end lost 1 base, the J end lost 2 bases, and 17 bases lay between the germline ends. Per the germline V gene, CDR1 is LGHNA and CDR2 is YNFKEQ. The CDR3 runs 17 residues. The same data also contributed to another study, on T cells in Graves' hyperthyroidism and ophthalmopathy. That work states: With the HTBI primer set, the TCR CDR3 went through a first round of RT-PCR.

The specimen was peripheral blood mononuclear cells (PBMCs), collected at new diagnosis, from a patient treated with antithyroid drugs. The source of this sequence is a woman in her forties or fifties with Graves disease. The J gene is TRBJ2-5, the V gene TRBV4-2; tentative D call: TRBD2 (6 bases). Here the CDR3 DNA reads TGTGCCAGCAGCCAAGGGGCCTTGGCTAGCGTACAAGAGACCCAGTACTTC. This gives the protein CASSQGALASVQETQYF.